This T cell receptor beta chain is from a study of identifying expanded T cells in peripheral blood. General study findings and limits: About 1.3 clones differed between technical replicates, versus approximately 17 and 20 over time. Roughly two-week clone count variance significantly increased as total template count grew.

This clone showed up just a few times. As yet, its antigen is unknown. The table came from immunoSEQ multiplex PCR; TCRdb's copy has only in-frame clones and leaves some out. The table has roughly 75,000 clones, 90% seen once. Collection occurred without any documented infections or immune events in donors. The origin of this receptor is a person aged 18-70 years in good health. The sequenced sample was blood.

The DNA for the CDR3 is TGTGCCAGCTCACCACTGACTAGCGGAAGCTCCTACAATGAGCAGTTCTTC. Encoded protein: CASSPLTSGSSYNEQFF. V usage is TRBV18 and J usage is TRBJ2-1; 9 bases align to TRBD2. The CDR3 is 17 residues long. Per the germline V gene, CDR1 is KGHSH and CDR2 is LQKENI. V was clipped by 1 base and J by 0 bases; unmatched bases: 4. Combining the CDR3 with reference TRBV18 and TRBJ2-1 gives the whole variable domain NAGVMQNPRHLVRRRGQEARLRCSPMKGHSHVYWYRQLPEEGLKFMVYLQKENIIDESGMPKERFSAEFPKEGPSILRIQQVVRGDSAAYFCASSPLTSGSSYNEQFFGPGTRLTVL.